This entry lists 3 T cell receptor beta chains sequenced from one sample in a study of T cell responses to AZD1222 COVID-19 vaccine (dated by TCRdb to 2020 to 2022). Libraries were built with the immunoSEQ multiplex PCR assay. The immuneACCESS repertoire file appears here via TCRdb, limited to in-frame rearrangements. These files lack a portion of the clones; in checked studies, under half of the deficit traces to unresolved V genes, and the cause of the others is not known. The sample table lists 95,000 to 120,000 clones, roughly 90% of them with a count of one. The ten most abundant clones make up 3.1% of the sample. Sample time point, as interpreted from the label and publication: baseline before first vaccination. Reading the label with the study, this specimen's treatment or condition is: meningococcal conjugate vaccine given as trial control. The input for sequencing was peripheral blood, taken on day 0 of MenACWY control vaccination. The receptors shown here come from an adult in good health.

This chain connects TRBV7-2 to TRBJ1-5; D not certain. The CDR3 sequence is 13 residues long. The V end lost 3 bases, the J end lost 4 bases, and 7 bases lay between the germline ends. Germline V gene sequence: CDR1 SGHTA, CDR2 FQGNSA. The CDR3 DNA follows: TGTGCCAGCAGCTTTGAGCCAAATCAGCCCCAGCATTTT. Translated: CASSFEPNQPQHF.

The V call is TRBV24-1, the J call TRBJ2-1, with D possibly being TRBD2 (6 bases). V gave up 3 bases and J gave up 0 bases, with 11 bases separating them. This CDR3 has 16 residues. From germline, CDR1 is KGHDR and CDR2 SFDVKD. The CDR3 DNA reads TGTGCCACCAGTGATCCCGGAGGGAGCTCCTACAATGAGCAGTTCTTC. This codes for CATSDPGGSSYNEQFF.

The J gene is TRBJ1-5, the V gene TRBV6-2 or TRBV6-3; perhaps TRBD1 as D (5 bases). The CDR3 runs 15 residues. The V gene lost 2 bases and the J gene lost 8 bases, with 16 bases spanning the gap. CDR1 and CDR2 from the germline V gene are MNHEY and SVGEGT. CDR3 protein: CASSYSHRSWEPQHF. CDR3 coding DNA: TGTGCCAGCAGTTACAGTCACAGGTCGTGGGAGCCCCAGCATTTT.